This T cell receptor beta chain was recorded in a study of regulatory T cells in long-lasting Graves disease. Time point meaning: newly diagnosed GD, antithyroid drugs for less than 3 months. Preparation of the TCR library used RNA extracted from PBMCs. Diagnoses of Graves' disease were made by American Thyroid Association guidelines. From germline, CDR1 is MNHEY and CDR2 SVGEGT. The CDR3 runs 16 residues. J was trimmed by 2 bases and V by 5 bases; bases with no gene match: 6. Construction of TCR beta libraries relied on iRepertoire HTBI primers and on Arm-PCR targeting CDR3 regions. MiXCR, applied by TCRdb to the multiplex PCR reads, yields one record per CDR3 protein. Of 400,000 to 550,000 distinct CDR3 sequences listed, under 15% are singletons. This clonotype was detected a few times. The sample was also linked to a second study, of T cells in Graves' hyperthyroidism and ophthalmopathy.

The TCR originated in a woman under 40 with Graves disease. This specimen consisted of peripheral blood mononuclear cells (PBMCs), obtained at new diagnosis, from a patient treated with antithyroid drugs. The gene calls are TRBV6-2 or TRBV6-3 and TRBJ2-7; 13 bases match TRBD2. CDR3 nucleotide sequence: TGTGCCAGCAGTAGCGCCGGGACTAGCGGGGCCTACGAGCAGTACTTC. Its translation is CASSSAGTSGAYEQYF.